This T cell receptor beta chain was recovered during a study of blood T cell repertoires in COVID-19. Source study methods: The assay estimated nucleated cells by amplifying reference gene primers. Sequencing used immunoSEQ multiplex PCR; TCRdb keeps in-frame clones, though not all of them. Clonal size and the V and J genes are those of that table, whereas D and trimming came from the DNA. Here the sample spans around 32,000 clones, 80% to 90% being singletons. This CDR3 is 15 amino acids long. With 7 bases clipped from V and 2 bases from J, the junction kept 9 bases outside the gene matches. CDR1 is MDHEN, CDR2 SYDVKM, per germline.

Sequenced: peripheral blood. The V and J genes are TRBV28 and TRBJ2-7; 9 bases are a match to TRBD2. This sequence originates from a woman aged 80 or over with active or convalescent COVID-19. The DNA for the CDR3 is TGTGCCAGCAACGGAAGGACTAGCGCCGCCTACGAGCAGTACTTC. Translation gives CASNGRTSAAYEQYF.